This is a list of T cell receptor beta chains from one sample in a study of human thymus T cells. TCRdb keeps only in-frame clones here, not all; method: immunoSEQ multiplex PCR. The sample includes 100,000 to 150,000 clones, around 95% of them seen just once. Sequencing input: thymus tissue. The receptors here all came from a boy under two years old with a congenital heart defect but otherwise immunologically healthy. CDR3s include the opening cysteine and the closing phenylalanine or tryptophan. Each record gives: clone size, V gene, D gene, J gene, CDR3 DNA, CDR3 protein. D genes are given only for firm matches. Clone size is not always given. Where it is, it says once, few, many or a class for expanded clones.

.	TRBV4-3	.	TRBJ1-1	TGCGCCAGCAGCCGAAGTTTTGACAGTCTAATGAACACTGAAGCTTTCTTT	CASSRSFDSLMNTEAFF
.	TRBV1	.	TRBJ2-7	TGCACCAGCAGCCAAACTAGCGGGAGCTCCTACGAGCAGTACTTC	CTSSQTSGSSYEQYF
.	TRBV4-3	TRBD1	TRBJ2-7	TGCGCCAGCAGCCCTAAAAGGGACAGGGGCACCGAGCAGTACTTC	CASSPKRDRGTEQYF
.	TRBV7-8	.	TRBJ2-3	TGTGCCAGCAGCTTACTTCCGGCGCGTAGCACAGATACGCAGTATTTT	CASSLLPARSTDTQYF
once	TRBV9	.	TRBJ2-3	TGTGCCAGCAGCGCACCTCCATTGGTGAGCACAGATACGCAGTATTTT	CASSAPPLVSTDTQYF
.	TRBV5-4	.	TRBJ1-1	TGTGCCTACCGGGACCCCCGAATGAACACTGAAGCTTTCTTT	CAYRDPRMNTEAFF
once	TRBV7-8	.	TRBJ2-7	TGTGCCAGCAGCCCCAAGACGGGGGAGCAGTACTTC	CASSPKTGEQYF
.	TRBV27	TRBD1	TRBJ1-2	TGTGCCAGCAGTTCCGACAGGGGGCCCTATGGCTACACCTTC	CASSSDRGPYGYTF
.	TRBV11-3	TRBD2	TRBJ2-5	TGTGCCAGCAGCTTAGCGGAAGCGGGGGGGCCTGAGACCCAGTACTTC	CASSLAEAGGPETQYF
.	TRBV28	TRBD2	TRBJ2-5	TGTGCCAGCAGGGGAACTAGCGGGGGCGCCGAAGAGACCCAGTACTTC	CASRGTSGGAEETQYF
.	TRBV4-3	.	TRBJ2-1	TGCGCCAGCAGCCAAGGAGAACCGACATACAACAATGAGCAGTTCTTC	CASSQGEPTYNNEQFF
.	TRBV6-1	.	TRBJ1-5	TGTGCCAGCAGTGAGTCCGCGTACAATCAGCCCCAGCATTTT	CASSESAYNQPQHF
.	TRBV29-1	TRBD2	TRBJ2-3	TGCAGCGTTCTAGCGGGGGGTGGCACAGATACGCAGTATTTT	CSVLAGGGTDTQYF
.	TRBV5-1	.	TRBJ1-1	TGCGCCAGCAGGGACCCGGGACGGCCGAACACTGAAGCTTTCTTT	CASRDPGRPNTEAFF
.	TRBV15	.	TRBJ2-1	TGTGCCACCAGCAGAGAGATAACCGGCGCCGACAATGAGCAGTTCTTC	CATSREITGADNEQFF
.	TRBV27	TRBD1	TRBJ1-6	TGTGCCAGCAGGGGACAGGGGTTTAATTCACCCCTCCACTTT	CASRGQGFNSPLHF
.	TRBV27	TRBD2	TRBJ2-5	TGTGCCAGCAGGCGGGGGGCCGAGTTAGAGACCCAGTACTTC	CASRRGAELETQYF
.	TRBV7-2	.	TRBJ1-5	TGTGCCAGCAGCTTATGGGAAAGGCAGCCCCAGCATTTT	CASSLWERQPQHF
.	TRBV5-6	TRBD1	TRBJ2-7	TGTGCCAGCAGCTTGGAAAAGACAGGGGGAACTTCCTACGAGCAGTACTTC	CASSLEKTGGTSYEQYF
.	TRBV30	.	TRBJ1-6	TGTGCCTGGACCGAGGGACCCGAGGCCTATAATTCACCCCTCCACTTT	CAWTEGPEAYNSPLHF
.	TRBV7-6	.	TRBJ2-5	TGTGCCAGCAGCTTATGTTGCTGGCAAGAGACCCAGTACTTC	CASSLCCWQETQYF
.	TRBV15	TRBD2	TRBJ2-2	TGTGCCACCAGCAGAGAAGCTAGCGGGGGAGGTAGGACCGGGGAGCTGTTTTTT	CATSREASGGGRTGELFF
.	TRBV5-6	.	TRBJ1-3	TGTGCCAGCAGCGGGGGCAAGGAGGCAGACTCTGGAAACACCATATATTTT	CASSGGKEADSGNTIYF
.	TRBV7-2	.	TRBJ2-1	TGTGCCAGCAGCTTTCGTTTTCGGGCAGACCCTTACAATGAGCAGTTCTTC	CASSFRFRADPYNEQFF
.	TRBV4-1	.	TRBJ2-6	TGCGCCAGCAGCCAAGGTCACTTACTTGGCTCTGGGGCCAACGTCCTGACTTTC	CASSQGHLLGSGANVLTF
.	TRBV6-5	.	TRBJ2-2	TGTGCCAGCAGTTACGGAGACGACGGCACCGGGGAGCTGTTTTTT	CASSYGDDGTGELFF
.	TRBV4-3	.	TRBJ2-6	TGCGCCAGCAGCCAAGACCGGAGGGGCTCTGGGGCCAACGTCCTGACTTTC	CASSQDRRGSGANVLTF
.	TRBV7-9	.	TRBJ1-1	TGTGCCAGCAGCTTGGACAGTAAGTCCAAAGCTTTCTTT	CASSLDSKSKAFF